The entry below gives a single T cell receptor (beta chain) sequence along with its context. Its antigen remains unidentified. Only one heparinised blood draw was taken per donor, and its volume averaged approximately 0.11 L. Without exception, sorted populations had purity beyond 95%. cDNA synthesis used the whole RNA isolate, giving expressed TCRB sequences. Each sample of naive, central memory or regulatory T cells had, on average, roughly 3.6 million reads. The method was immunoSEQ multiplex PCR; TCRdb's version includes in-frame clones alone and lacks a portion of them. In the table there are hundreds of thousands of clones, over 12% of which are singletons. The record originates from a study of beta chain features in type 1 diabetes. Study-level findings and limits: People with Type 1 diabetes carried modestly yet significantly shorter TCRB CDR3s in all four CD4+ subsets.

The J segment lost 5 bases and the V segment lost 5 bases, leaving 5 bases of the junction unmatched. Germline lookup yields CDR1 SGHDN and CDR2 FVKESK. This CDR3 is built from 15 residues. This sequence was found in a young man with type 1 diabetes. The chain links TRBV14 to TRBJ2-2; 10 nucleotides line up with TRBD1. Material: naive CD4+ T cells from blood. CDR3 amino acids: CASSEWGQGTGELFF. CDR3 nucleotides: TGTGCCAGCAGCGAATGGGGACAGGGGACCGGGGAGCTGTTTTTT.